Listed below are T cell receptor beta chains from one sample, sequenced in a study of lymphopenia after photon versus proton radiotherapy. Clones were sequenced by immunoSEQ multiplex PCR, and TCRdb holds only the in-frame ones, with some missing. Among about 70,000 clones, around 92% were seen once, and the ten largest hold approximately 2.1%. The material sequenced was peripheral blood, taken from a patient treated with photon-based radiotherapy. These receptors were obtained from a woman aged 40 to 55 with cholangiocarcinoma. The CDR3 runs from the conserved cysteine through the conserved F or W. D genes are given only for firm matches. Clone size is not always given. Where it is, it says once, few, many or a class for expanded clones.

j_call: TRBJ1-4
v_call: TRBV4-3
d_call: -
clone_size: -
cdr3_nt: TGCGCCAGCAGCCAAGAGTATGGAATTAAGGAAAAACTGTTTTTT
cdr3_aa: CASSQEYGIKEKLFF

j_call: TRBJ1-2
v_call: TRBV7-9
d_call: -
clone_size: -
cdr3_nt: TGTGCCAGCAGCTTGGCCCGGGAGAAAGGCTACACCTTC
cdr3_aa: CASSLAREKGYTF

j_call: TRBJ1-3
v_call: TRBV5-1
d_call: -
clone_size: -
cdr3_nt: TGCGCCAGCAGCTTGGGTTTATCCAGGAGGGCTGGAAACACCATATATTTT
cdr3_aa: CASSLGLSRRAGNTIYF

j_call: TRBJ2-1
v_call: TRBV6-5
d_call: TRBD2
clone_size: -
cdr3_nt: TGTGCCAGCAGTTACACCGGGACTAGCGGGGGGGATGAGCAGTTCTTC
cdr3_aa: CASSYTGTSGGDEQFF

j_call: TRBJ2-2
v_call: TRBV10-1
d_call: TRBD2
clone_size: once
cdr3_nt: TGCGCCAGCAGTGCTATAGCGGGGGGCTGGAACACCGGGGAGCTGTTTTTT
cdr3_aa: CASSAIAGGWNTGELFF

j_call: TRBJ1-6
v_call: TRBV5-1
d_call: -
clone_size: -
cdr3_nt: TGCGCCAGCCGCGAATGGGAGATGGGTTCACCCCTCCACTTT
cdr3_aa: CASREWEMGSPLHF

j_call: TRBJ1-1
v_call: TRBV18
d_call: -
clone_size: once
cdr3_nt: TGTGCCAGCTCACCGGTGCAGGGAAACACTGAAGCTTTCTTT
cdr3_aa: CASSPVQGNTEAFF

j_call: TRBJ2-5
v_call: TRBV2
d_call: -
clone_size: once
cdr3_nt: TGTGCCAGCAGTGAAGGAAGCTGGGAGACCCAGTACTTC
cdr3_aa: CASSEGSWETQYF

j_call: TRBJ1-1
v_call: TRBV28
d_call: -
clone_size: -
cdr3_nt: TGTGCCAGTTTCGAGATTAACACTGAAGCTTTCTTT
cdr3_aa: CASFEINTEAFF

j_call: TRBJ1-1
v_call: TRBV28
d_call: -
clone_size: -
cdr3_nt: TGTGCCAGCAGGTCGCTTGGGCGAGACACTGAAGCTTTCTTT
cdr3_aa: CASRSLGRDTEAFF